Below, 11 T cell receptor beta chains from the same sample are listed, as sequenced in a study of beta chain features in type 1 diabetes. The authors reverse transcribed all of the isolated RNA, so sequencing captured expressed TCRB transcripts. Profiled with immunoSEQ multiplex PCR; TCRdb holds only in-frame clones, not every one. The sample includes around 310,000 clones, approximately 9.9% of them seen just once. Sequenced: naive CD4+ T cells from blood. All receptors come from a woman under 40 in good health.

The J gene is TRBJ2-3, the V gene TRBV5-4; possibly TRBD1 for D (6 bases). The length of the CDR3 is 15 residues. The germline CDR1 and CDR2 sequences are SGHNT and YYREEE (reference sequence). The germline V and J ends were trimmed by 4 bases and 0 bases, with 12 bases remaining between them. The DNA for the CDR3 is TGTGCCAGCAGCGAAAGCACAGGGAGCACAGATACGCAGTATTTT. This gives the protein CASSESTGSTDTQYF.

The chain is built from TRBV4-3 and TRBJ2-5; 9 bases line up with TRBD1. The tail of the sequence fits TRBJ2-7 better, so the J call may be wrong. CDR3 length: 16 amino acids. Germline loops: CDR1 LGHNA, CDR2 YSLEER. CDR3 in amino acids: CASSQVGTGTSYEQYF. The DNA for the CDR3 is TGCGCCAGCAGCCAAGTTGGGACAGGGACATCCTACGAGCAGTACTTC.

The genes are TRBV7-2 and TRBJ2-1; 7 positions agree with TRBD2. The CDR3 contains 16 residues. Trimming at V came to 2 bases and at J to 5 bases, leaving 9 bases not matched to a gene. Germline V lookup: CDR1 SGHTA, CDR2 FQGNSA. Here the CDR3 reads CASSLRRASGHNEQFF. In DNA, the CDR3 is TGTGCCAGCAGCTTAAGGAGAGCTAGCGGTCACAATGAGCAGTTCTTC.

This clone occurred a few times. Other DNA sequences of this sample code for an identical CDR3. The rearrangement links TRBV9 to TRBJ2-5, with D tentatively TRBD2 (5 bases). This CDR3 has 13 amino acids. Trimming removed 0 bases from V and 2 bases from J, with 5 bases in between. CDR1 is SGDLS and CDR2 is YYNGEE in the germline V gene. CDR3 region: CASSVAGQETQYF. DNA for the CDR3: TGTGCCAGCAGCGTAGCGGGACAAGAGACCCAGTACTTC.

The rearrangement links TRBV19 to TRBJ2-1; 7 bases are a match to TRBD1. V was pared by 5 bases and J by 6 bases, with 10 bases of the junction left unmatched. Looked up from germline, CDR1 is LNHDA and CDR2 is SQIVND (reference sequence). The CDR3 consists of 15 residues. This chain's CDR3 is CASSLSGQRPNEQFF. The CDR3 DNA follows: TGTGCCAGTAGTCTCTCGGGACAGAGACCCAATGAGCAGTTCTTC.

The CDR3 loop is CASSLGDEQYF. CDR3 DNA: TGTGCCAGCAGCCTAGGTGACGAGCAGTACTTC. This chain joins TRBV5-6 and TRBJ2-7; no definite D call. The length of the CDR3 is 11 residues. Trimming removed 4 bases at V and 5 bases at J, with 7 bases between. CDR1 SGHDT and CDR2 YYEEEE come from the germline V gene.

This clone was recorded a few times. The rearrangement joins TRBV30 to TRBJ1-5; the D gene is possibly TRBD1 (5 bases). Germline loops: CDR1 GTSNPN, CDR2 SVGIG (reference sequence). The CDR3 totals 17 residues. V dropped 0 bases and J dropped 0 bases, with 15 bases sitting between them. The CDR3 spells CAWSVGRDTLSNQPQHF. For the CDR3, the DNA is TGTGCCTGGAGTGTCGGCAGGGATACACTTAGCAATCAGCCCCAGCATTTT.

The chain joins TRBV29-1 to TRBJ2-3; no reliable D call. The CDR3 consists of 14 residues. CDR1 and CDR2 from the germline V gene are SQVTM and ANQGSEA. V lost 7 bases and J lost 0, with 14 bases in between. DNA for the CDR3: TGCAGCGGGCTCTCGGAGCTAAGCACAGATACGCAGTATTTT. Amino acid sequence: CSGLSELSTDTQYF.

The sample holds a few counts of this clone. The chain couples TRBV4-1 to TRBJ2-1, with no clear D. The CDR3 extends over 13 amino acids. Trimming took 0 bases from V and 8 from J, leaving 8 bases between them. Germline assignment: CDR1 MGHRA and CDR2 YSYEKL. CDR3 nucleotides: TGCGCCAGCAGCCAAGAGGCCGGGTATGAGCAGTTCTTC. Translated, it gives CASSQEAGYEQFF.

This clone occurred a few times. The rearrangement joins TRBV4-3 to TRBJ2-7; 11 bases align to TRBD2. With V trimmed by 1 base and J by 0 bases, 2 bases remained unmatched. This CDR3 region has 16 residues. Germline CDR1 reads LGHNA; CDR2 reads YSLEER. CDR3 region: CASSQGGLADSYEQYF. CDR3 coding DNA: TGCGCCAGCAGCCAAGGGGGACTAGCGGACTCCTACGAGCAGTACTTC.

This chain joins TRBV19 and TRBJ2-7; perhaps TRBD1 as D (6 bases). This CDR3 comprises 13 residues. Germline V gene data show CDR1 as LNHDA and CDR2 as SQIVND (reference sequence). The germline V and J ends were trimmed by 5 bases and 3 bases, with 11 bases remaining between them. CDR3 in amino acids: CASSASGDYEQYF. CDR3 nucleotide sequence: TGTGCCAGTAGTGCATCAGGGGACTACGAGCAGTACTTC.